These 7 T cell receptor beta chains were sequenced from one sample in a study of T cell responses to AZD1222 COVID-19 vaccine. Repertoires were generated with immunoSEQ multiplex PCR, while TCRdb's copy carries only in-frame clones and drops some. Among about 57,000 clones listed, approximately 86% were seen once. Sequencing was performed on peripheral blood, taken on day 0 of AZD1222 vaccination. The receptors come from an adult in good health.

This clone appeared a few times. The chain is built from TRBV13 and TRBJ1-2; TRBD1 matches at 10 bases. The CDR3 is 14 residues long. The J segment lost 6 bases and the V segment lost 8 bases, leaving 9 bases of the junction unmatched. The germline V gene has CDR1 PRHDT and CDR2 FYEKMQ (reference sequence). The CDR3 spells CASRQGAVSHGYTF. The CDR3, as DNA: TGTGCCAGCCGACAGGGGGCGGTTAGCCATGGCTACACCTTC.

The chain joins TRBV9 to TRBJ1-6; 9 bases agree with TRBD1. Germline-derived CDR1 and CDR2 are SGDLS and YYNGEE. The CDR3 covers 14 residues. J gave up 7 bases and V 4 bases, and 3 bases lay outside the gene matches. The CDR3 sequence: CASSFGQGNSPLHF. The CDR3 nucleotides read TGTGCCAGCAGCTTCGGACAGGGGAATTCACCCCTCCACTTT.

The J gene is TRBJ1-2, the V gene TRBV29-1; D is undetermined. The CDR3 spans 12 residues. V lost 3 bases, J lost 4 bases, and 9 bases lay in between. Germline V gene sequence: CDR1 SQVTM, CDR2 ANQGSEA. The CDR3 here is CSVEEQFYGYTF. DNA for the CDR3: TGCAGCGTTGAGGAACAGTTCTATGGCTACACCTTC.

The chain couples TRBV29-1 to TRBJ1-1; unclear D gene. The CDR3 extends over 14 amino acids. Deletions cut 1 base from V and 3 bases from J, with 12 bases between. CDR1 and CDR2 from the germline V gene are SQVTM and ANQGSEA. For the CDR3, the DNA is TGCAGCGTTGAAGGGCAGGACCTACACACTGAAGCTTTCTTT. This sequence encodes CSVEGQDLHTEAFF.

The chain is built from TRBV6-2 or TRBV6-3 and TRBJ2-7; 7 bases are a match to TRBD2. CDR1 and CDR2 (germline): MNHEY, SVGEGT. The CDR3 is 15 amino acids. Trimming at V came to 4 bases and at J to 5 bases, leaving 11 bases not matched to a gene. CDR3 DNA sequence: TGTGCCAGCAGTTCCCGGGACTACTCTATCCACGAGCAGTACTTC. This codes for CASSSRDYSIHEQYF.

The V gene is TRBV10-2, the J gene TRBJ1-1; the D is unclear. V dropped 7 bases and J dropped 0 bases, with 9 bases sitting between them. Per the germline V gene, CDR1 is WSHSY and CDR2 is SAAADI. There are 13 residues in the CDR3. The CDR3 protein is CASKEQMNTEAFF. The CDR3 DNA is TGCGCCAGCAAAGAACAGATGAACACTGAAGCTTTCTTT.

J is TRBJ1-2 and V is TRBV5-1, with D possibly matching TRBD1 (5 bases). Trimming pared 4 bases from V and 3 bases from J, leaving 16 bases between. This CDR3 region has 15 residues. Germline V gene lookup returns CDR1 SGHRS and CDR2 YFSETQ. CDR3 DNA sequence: TGCGCCAGCAGCCCGACCCGGGACGGGGACTATGGCTACACCTTC. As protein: CASSPTRDGDYGYTF.